This record looks at one TCR beta chain sequence and its context. The target antigen is unknown. The sample belongs to a study of cytomegalovirus exposure and HLA in healthy donors. Looking at the study overall: A prior study identified 117 million unique TCR beta sequences from roughly 170 million T cells. Study conclusions and caveats: Previously analyzed data showed that most TCR beta V segments were productive at a frequency of about 87% or about 30%. A later analysis linked a missense variant in DCLRE1C to the trimming of TCR beta V and J genes. Across donors, presence/absence analyses took sequencing depth to be roughly uniform.

The PCR was carried out with 60 Vbeta primers and 13 Jbeta primers. Clones were read by immunoSEQ multiplex PCR, and TCRdb kept only the in-frame ones, dropping some. The sample table includes around 140,000 clones. Trimming stripped 5 bases from V and 4 bases from J, with 15 bases between. Germline assignment: CDR1 MNHEY and CDR2 SVGAGI. This CDR3 region has 14 residues. The receptor's source is a male donor in good health and CMV-seronegative. V is TRBV6-5 and J is TRBJ2-7; D perhaps matches TRBD2 (6 bases). The sequenced sample was PBMCs. The CDR3 region has the DNA TGTGCCAGCAGTCCCGGGGCCGGGGGATACGAGCAGTACTTC. Its protein is CASSPGAGGYEQYF.